This record concerns one T cell receptor beta chain sequence. Its antigen remains unidentified. Per-base qualities were not stored, and no clone one base away is much larger. The listed sequencing device is Illumina HiSeq 2500. TCR beta libraries were prepared by quantitative 5'-RACE with molecular barcodes. On the authors' methods: Disease-linked TCR variants were identified with a new computational method built on a probabilistic model of VDJ rearrangement. Using fastp at Q25 and MiXCR, TCRdb reprocessed the public reads and kept productive beta chains. Rows with a matching CDR3 protein are joined into one entry that keeps the most common DNA and genes. V and J calls and clone size were set by TCRdb, not the authors. This sample gives 220,000 or so distinct CDR3 sequences in total; under 12% of them show up just once. Less than 25% of the sample lies in the top ten. This sample was taken from a study of CD8 T cells in ankylosing spondylitis (TCRdb year 2017). Study-wide context: The study set out to find disease-linked TCR variants by profiling T cell receptor beta repertoires in ankylosing spondylitis patients and healthy donors. Peripheral blood samples were taken, and synovial fluid was additionally collected from ankylosing spondylitis patients. In total, the full study cohort was made up of 85 to 140 healthy donors and approximately 24 ankylosing spondylitis patients.

On the study overall, not on this receptor specifically: The disease-linked clones had a CD8+ phenotype and were found at relatively low frequencies in peripheral blood. The disease-linked clones were reported to be significantly enriched in matched synovial fluid samples from ankylosing spondylitis patients. Some of the motif variants had been reported before in the synovial fluid and blood of reactive arthritis patients, a finding that suggests common disease-initiation mechanisms. Blood from ankylosing spondylitis patients appeared to be characterized by a TCR beta motif composed of several highly homologous amino acid variants.

The clonotype originates from a male donor with ankylosing spondylitis or in good health (not recorded which). The material sequenced was blood, either unsorted or a sorted T cell fraction (not recorded which).

The encoded CDR3 is CASSAGLGGEQYF. The bases read TGTGCCAGCAGTGCCGGACTAGGAGGTGAGCAGTACTTC. The rearranged chain carries TRBV2 and TRBJ2-7, with 7 central nucleotides matching TRBD2. From cysteine to phenylalanine, the CDR3 is 13 amino acids long. The retained sequence is limited to the CDR3, 39 bases, with the frame set at the first base. V trim: 4 bases; J trim: 7 bases; unmatched bases: 7. CDR1 SNHLY and CDR2 FYNNEI were looked up in the germline V gene.